This T cell receptor (beta chain) was sequenced during a study of blood T cells in healthy people across ages. The germline V gene has CDR1 PRHDT and CDR2 FYEKMQ (reference sequence). The CDR3 spans 18 residues. The junction had 12 bases not matched to a gene; V was cut back by 5 bases and J by 1 base. Together with a sample-barcoded 5' primer, a J-beta primer mix was included in a second PCR lasting 7 to 11 cycles. TCRdb independently ran MiXCR on the 5' RACE reads; one entry per CDR3 protein. This sample has about 1.5 million distinct CDR3 sequences, with about 42% found just once. The chain uses TRBV13 and TRBJ2-2; 8 positions match TRBD2. The sequence was collected from a woman between 18 and 30 years old in good health. What was sequenced was blood. CDR3 sequence: CASSLGPAGDLNTGELFF. CDR3 sequence (DNA): TGTGCCAGCAGCCTCGGACCAGCGGGGGACTTGAACACCGGGGAGCTGTTTTTT.